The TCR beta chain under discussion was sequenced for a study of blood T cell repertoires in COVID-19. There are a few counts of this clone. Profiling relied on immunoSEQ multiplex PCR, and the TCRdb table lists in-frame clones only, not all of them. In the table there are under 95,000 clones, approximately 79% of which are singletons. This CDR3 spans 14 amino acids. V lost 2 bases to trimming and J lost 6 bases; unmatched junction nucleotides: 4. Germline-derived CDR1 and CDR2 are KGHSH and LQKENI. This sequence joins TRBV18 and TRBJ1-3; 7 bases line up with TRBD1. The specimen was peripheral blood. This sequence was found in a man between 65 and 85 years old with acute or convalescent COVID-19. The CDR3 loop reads CASSPGTALNTIYF. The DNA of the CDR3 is TGTGCCAGCTCACCAGGGACAGCCCTAAACACCATATATTTT.